Listed below are T cell receptor beta chains from one sample, sequenced in a study of T cells after posttransplantation cyclophosphamide. Assay: immunoSEQ multiplex PCR; the TCRdb copy retains only in-frame clones and omits some. In total the sample includes 30,000 to 45,000 clones, none of them seen once. Sequencing used PBMCs. The source is a girl between 10 and 17 years old in good health, CMV-negative, and a related stem cell transplant donor. Both conserved end residues are part of each CDR3. The D gene is left open where the match is weak.

14	TRBV9	TRBD1	TRBJ1-1	CASSAATGGTEAFF
17	TRBV6-1	-	TRBJ1-1	CASSEGGLREGGTEAFF
20	TRBV4-2	TRBD2	TRBJ2-3	CASSPQTAGGQVGMGDTQYF
10	TRBV29-1	-	TRBJ1-4	CSVEQGKLFF
14	TRBV13	-	TRBJ2-7	CASSSSTGNYEQYF
12	TRBV19	-	TRBJ2-7	CASTDHRAPKYF
15	TRBV30	-	TRBJ1-1	CAWRSSAGVNTEAFF
13	TRBV5-1	-	TRBJ1-5	CASSLAAGQPQHF
14	TRBV2	-	TRBJ1-4	CASSVQVGYEKLFF
13	TRBV10-2	-	TRBJ2-7	CASSERTDDEQYF
11	TRBV28	-	TRBJ2-7	CASSSEYEQYF
12	TRBV10-1	-	TRBJ1-1	CASRKNRSEAFF
17	TRBV7-3	TRBD1	TRBJ2-2	CASSLTGGQVNTGELFF
14	TRBV28	-	TRBJ1-1	CASSLLGTNTEAFF
13	TRBV11-3	-	TRBJ2-1	CASSLPGFNEQFF
14	TRBV5-1	TRBD1	TRBJ2-7	CASRPGQSKYEQYF
14	TRBV19	-	TRBJ2-7	CASSMARASYEQYF
14	TRBV2	TRBD1	TRBJ2-7	CASSSSRDSGKQYF
16	TRBV5-4	TRBD1	TRBJ2-7	CASSTEPGTAHYEQYF
15	TRBV9	TRBD1	TRBJ1-1	CASSVGDRGGTEAFF
13	TRBV9	-	TRBJ2-1	CASSVDSLHEQFF
14	TRBV13	TRBD1	TRBJ2-7	CASSQGQGNYEQYF